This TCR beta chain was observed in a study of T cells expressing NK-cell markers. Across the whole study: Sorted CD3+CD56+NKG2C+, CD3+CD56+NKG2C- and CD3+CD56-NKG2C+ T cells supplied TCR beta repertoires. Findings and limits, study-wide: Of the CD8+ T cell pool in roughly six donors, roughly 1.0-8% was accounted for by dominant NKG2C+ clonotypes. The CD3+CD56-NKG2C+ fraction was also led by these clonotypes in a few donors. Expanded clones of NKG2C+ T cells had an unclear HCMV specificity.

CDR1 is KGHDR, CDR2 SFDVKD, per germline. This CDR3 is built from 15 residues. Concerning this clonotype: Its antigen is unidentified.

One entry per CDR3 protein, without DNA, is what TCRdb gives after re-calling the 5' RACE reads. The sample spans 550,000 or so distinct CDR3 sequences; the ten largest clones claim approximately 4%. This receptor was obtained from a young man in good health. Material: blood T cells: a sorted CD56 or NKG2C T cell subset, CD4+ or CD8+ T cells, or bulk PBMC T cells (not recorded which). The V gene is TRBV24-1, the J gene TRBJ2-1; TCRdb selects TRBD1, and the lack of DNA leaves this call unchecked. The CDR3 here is CATSAQAPQNNEQFF.